A single sample is the source of the 2 T cell receptor beta chains below, sequenced in a study of a mutant IDH1 vaccine in newly diagnosed glioma. These TCRs' antigens remain unknown. Produced via immunoSEQ multiplex PCR; TCRdb's table is partial and in-frame only. Found here are roughly 120,000 clones, 75% to 90% of them singletons; the top ten hold 0.6% to 0.7%. Time point of the sample: week 11, during vaccination. One vaccine dose held 300 ug of mutant IDH1 20-mer peptide and came with topical imiquimod. This sample comprised PBMCs, obtained from a glioma patient whose treatment included an IDH1 peptide vaccine. The receptors here all came from a woman between 50 and 59 years old with glioma.

The chain recombines TRBV2 with TRBJ2-7; TRBD2 matches 13 bases. Germline V gene sequence: CDR1 SNHLY, CDR2 FYNNEI. With V trimmed by 7 bases and J by 4 bases, 13 bases remained unmatched. This CDR3 is built from 17 residues. The CDR3 DNA reads as TGTGCCAGCACCGGGACTAGCGGGGCCTCCTCCCTTTACGAGCAGTACTTC. Translating it yields CASTGTSGASSLYEQYF.

The chain joins TRBV19 to TRBJ2-3; tentatively, D is TRBD1 (5 bases). This CDR3 has 20 residues. CDR1 is LNHDA, CDR2 SQIVND, per germline (reference sequence). V lost 4 bases to trimming and J lost 0 bases, with 26 bases between them. CDR3 region: CASSTPLGQGALFSTDTQYF. The CDR3 DNA reads as TGTGCCAGTAGTACCCCCCTCGGGCAGGGCGCTCTCTTTAGCACAGATACGCAGTATTTT.